The 18 T cell receptor beta chains below all came from one sample that was sequenced in a study of T-cell memory formation after mild COVID-19. In TCRdb, the 5' RACE reads were re-called with MiXCR into one record per CDR3 protein. Of roughly 150,000 distinct CDR3 sequences in the sample, roughly 15% were seen once. Sequencing input: PBMCs or a T cell subset sorted from them (not recorded which). The receptors stem from an adult woman who had mild COVID-19 (a few samples of this study predate the infection). Cell type and time point are not known.

The chain links TRBV12-3 or TRBV12-4 to TRBJ1-5, with D uncertain. The CDR3 contains 15 residues. V dropped 4 bases and J dropped 2 bases, with 12 bases sitting between them. The CDR3 protein is CASSSEKMGNQPQHF. CDR3 DNA: TGTGCCAGCAGTTCCGAAAAGATGGGCAATCAGCCCCAGCATTTT.

This clonotype was seen repeatedly, ten times or more. The chain joins TRBV6-2 or TRBV6-3 to TRBJ2-1, with 10 positions matching TRBD2. The CDR3 runs to 16 residues. Germline CDR1 MNHEY, CDR2 SVGEGT. Germline trimming cut 6 bases from V and 0 bases from J; bases unmatched to any gene: 5. CDR3 amino acids: CASRTSGFSSYNEQFF. As DNA, the CDR3 is TGTGCCAGCAGGACTAGCGGGTTTAGCTCCTACAATGAGCAGTTCTTC.

The chain links TRBV20-1 to TRBJ2-5; 7 bases are a match to TRBD2. Germline V gene lookup returns CDR1 DFQATT and CDR2 SNEGSKA (reference sequence). The CDR3 runs to 13 residues. With V trimmed by 5 bases and J by 4 bases, 7 bases remained unmatched. The CDR3, as DNA: TGCAGTGCTTCAAGCGGGACGGGAGAGACCCAGTACTTC. Protein product: CSASSGTGETQYF.

The CDR3 DNA sequence: TGTGCCACCATGGAAGGGGGCAGGCCCGGGGAGCTGTTTTTT. Translation gives CATMEGGRPGELFF. The rearrangement joins TRBV24-1 to TRBJ2-2; 7 positions agree with TRBD1. The CDR3 is made up of 14 amino acids. V trimming: 8 bases; J trimming: 6 bases; junction bases outside the gene matches: 8. Germline V gene lookup returns CDR1 KGHDR and CDR2 SFDVKD.

This clonotype came up many times. This chain connects TRBV7-6 to TRBJ2-5, with 10 nucleotides matching TRBD1. CDR3 length: 15 residues. Germline loops: CDR1 SGHVS, CDR2 FNYEAQ. Germline trimming cut 3 bases from V and 5 bases from J; bases unmatched to any gene: 6. The CDR3 region has the DNA TGTGCCAGCAGCTTGACAGGGGGCGCGGAGGAGACCCAGTACTTC. Protein product: CASSLTGGAEETQYF.

The V call is TRBV7-9, the J call TRBJ2-1; TRBD1 might be the D (7 bases). CDR3 length equals 13 residues. The V gene's germline CDR1 is SEHNR and CDR2 FQNEAQ (reference sequence). V was shortened by 3 bases and J by 9 bases, with 12 bases between the two germline ends. CDR3: CASSFSGGSEQFF. The CDR3, as DNA: TGTGCCAGCAGCTTTTCAGGGGGGAGTGAGCAGTTCTTC.

The table lists this clonotype with a few counts. This chain links TRBV20-1 with TRBJ2-2; D is tentatively TRBD1 or TRBD2 (7 bases each). V was clipped by 4 bases and J by 1 base, with 10 bases between them. The CDR3 is 14 amino acids. Looked up from germline, CDR1 is DFQATT and CDR2 is SNEGSKA (reference sequence). The CDR3 loop is CSAIRGGNTGELFF. As DNA, the CDR3 is TGCAGTGCTATCAGGGGGGGGAACACCGGGGAGCTGTTTTTT.

Ten or more counts support this clonotype. V is TRBV11-2 and J is TRBJ2-1, with D maybe TRBD2 (5 bases). The germline CDR1 and CDR2 sequences are SGHAT and FQNNGV. This CDR3 spans 14 amino acids. The V gene lost 5 bases and the J gene lost 7 bases, with 15 bases spanning the gap. The CDR3 region is CASSPELLANEQFF. CDR3 nucleotides: TGTGCCAGCAGCCCCGAACTTCTAGCTAATGAGCAGTTCTTC.

Only a few counts were recorded for this clonotype. The chain couples TRBV6-2 or TRBV6-3 to TRBJ2-5; 9 nucleotides agree with TRBD2. The V segment lost 5 bases and the J segment 2 bases; nucleotides outside the gene matches: 12. This CDR3 region has 17 residues. Germline loops: CDR1 MNHEY, CDR2 SVGEGT. The CDR3 here is CASSPARLAANQETQYF. The CDR3 DNA is TGTGCCAGCAGTCCCGCGAGACTAGCGGCTAATCAAGAGACCCAGTACTTC.

This clonotype showed up many times. This sequence joins TRBV30 and TRBJ2-3; a possible D gene is TRBD2 (5 bases). Germline V CDR1 and CDR2: GTSNPN, SVGIG (reference sequence). Trimming pared 2 bases from V and 6 bases from J, leaving 12 bases between. The CDR3 sequence is 13 residues long. Here the CDR3 reads CAWSLGSSDTQYF. CDR3 nucleotides: TGTGCCTGGAGTCTTGGGAGCTCCGATACGCAGTATTTT.

The rearrangement uses TRBV30 and TRBJ1-2; unclear D gene. Trimming pared 0 bases from V and 8 bases from J, leaving 10 bases between. There are 12 residues in the CDR3. Germline CDR1 and CDR2: GTSNPN and SVGIG (reference sequence). In nucleotides, the CDR3 is TGTGCCTGGAGTGTACGAGAGCGGGGCTACACCTTC. It yields the protein CAWSVRERGYTF.

This clonotype was seen a few times. This chain joins TRBV12-3 or TRBV12-4 and TRBJ1-5; no clear D gene. This CDR3 has 13 amino acids. Trimming removed 6 bases from V and 0 bases from J, with 6 bases in between. The DNA for the CDR3 is TGTGCCAGCAGGGAGGATAGCAATCAGCCCCAGCATTTT. Translating gives CASREDSNQPQHF.

V and J are TRBV6-5 and TRBJ1-4, with a possible D match to TRBD1 (5 bases). CDR1 and CDR2 from the germline V gene are MNHEY and SVGAGI. There are 15 residues in the CDR3. Trimming took off 0 bases at V and 8 bases at J, with 13 bases between the two ends. The chain's CDR3 is CASSYSNQGWEKLFF. The CDR3 nucleotides read TGTGCCAGCAGTTACTCGAATCAGGGTTGGGAAAAACTGTTTTTT.

The rearrangement links TRBV4-1 to TRBJ2-7, with D unclear. The length of the CDR3 is 14 residues. Trimming cost V 0 bases and J 3 bases, with 9 bases left between them. From germline, CDR1 is MGHRA and CDR2 YSYEKL. The CDR3 loop reads CASSQDSQVYEQYF. The CDR3 region has the DNA TGCGCCAGCAGCCAAGATTCCCAGGTCTACGAGCAGTACTTC.

This chain joins TRBV5-4 and TRBJ1-6, with no clear D. Germline CDR1 is SGHNT and CDR2 is YYREEE (reference sequence). CDR3 length: 14 residues. V was cut by 5 bases and J by 8 bases, with 14 bases left in between. CDR3 DNA sequence: TGTGCCAGCAGTCATAATACCGACGATTCACCCCTCCACTTT. It translates to CASSHNTDDSPLHF.

In nucleotides, the CDR3 is TGCAGTGCTAGGGGCTTAGCGGGAGTTTTCTACGAGCAGTACTTC. It codes for CSARGLAGVFYEQYF. The chain uses TRBV20-1 and TRBJ2-7, with TRBD2 matching over 9 bases. Unmatched junction bases numbered 9, after V lost 3 bases and J lost 3 bases. This CDR3 comprises 15 residues. The germline V gene encodes CDR1 DFQATT and CDR2 SNEGSKA (reference sequence).

This clonotype turned up a few times. The V call is TRBV12-3 or TRBV12-4, the J call TRBJ2-2; 9 bases line up with TRBD1. The CDR3 length is 17 residues. V shed 6 bases, J shed 2 bases, and the junction held 10 bases outside the gene matches. CDR3 loop: CASRNQPGQGNTGELFF. Here the CDR3 DNA reads TGTGCCAGCAGAAACCAGCCGGGACAGGGCAACACCGGGGAGCTGTTTTTT.

This clonotype has a handful of counts. The chain couples TRBV7-2 to TRBJ1-6; no definite D call. The CDR3 runs to 12 residues. From germline, CDR1 is SGHTA and CDR2 FQGNSA. V lost 3 bases, J lost 7 bases, and 4 bases lay in between. The CDR3 sequence is CASSFPNSPLHF. CDR3 DNA: TGTGCCAGCAGCTTTCCCAATTCACCCCTCCACTTT.